Listed below are T cell receptor beta chains from one sample, sequenced in a study of blood T cell repertoires in COVID-19. Profiling relied on immunoSEQ multiplex PCR, and the TCRdb table lists in-frame clones only, not all of them. The repertoire holds 250,000 to 300,000 clones, with roughly nine tenths as singletons. The material sequenced was peripheral blood. The source is a woman aged 25 to 39 with COVID-19, enrolled during active disease. Each CDR3 is given with its conserved first and last residue. A D gene is named only where the DNA matches it firmly. Part of the rows lack a size; the others show once, few, many or a class for expanded clones.

TRBV2,.,many,TRBJ2-1,TGTGCCAGCAGCGCACAGATCAGCTCCTACAATGAGCAGTTCTTC,CASSAQISSYNEQFF
TRBV2,.,once,TRBJ1-3,TGTGCCAGCAGTACCTACCCCGTCCTCTCTGGAAACACCATATATTTT,CASSTYPVLSGNTIYF
TRBV19,TRBD2,.,TRBJ2-3,TGTGCCAGTAGTATTTTAGCGGGGGGGACGACAGATACGCAGTATTTT,CASSILAGGTTDTQYF
TRBV18,TRBD1,.,TRBJ2-3,TGTGCCAGCTCACCGATACAGGGGGAGGATACGCAGTATTTT,CASSPIQGEDTQYF
TRBV10-1,TRBD1,.,TRBJ1-6,TGCGCCAGCAGTCCCAACAGGGGGTCCAATTCACCCCTCCACTTT,CASSPNRGSNSPLHF
TRBV28,TRBD1,.,TRBJ1-5,TGTGCCAGCAGGTTGACAGGGGTTAGCAATCAGCCCCAGCATTTT,CASRLTGVSNQPQHF
TRBV18,.,.,TRBJ1-4,TGTGCCAGCTCCCTCGATACAGAGGAAAAACTGTTTTTT,CASSLDTEEKLFF
TRBV5-6,.,.,TRBJ2-3,TGTGCCAGCAGCTCATTGTACAGGGACCCCACAGATACGCAGTATTTT,CASSSLYRDPTDTQYF
TRBV5-8,TRBD2,.,TRBJ2-7,TGTGCCAGCAGCGCAGGGACTAGCGAGCAGTACTTC,CASSAGTSEQYF
TRBV5-1,TRBD2,.,TRBJ2-5,TGCGCCAGCAGCACAGGACTAGGGACGGAGACCCAGTACTTC,CASSTGLGTETQYF
TRBV28,.,.,TRBJ1-1,TGTGCCAGCAGTTATCCAGGGAGGGACGGAGCTTTCTTT,CASSYPGRDGAFF
TRBV6-1,.,.,TRBJ2-7,TGTGCCAGCAGTTCAGGGACATTGACTGACGAGCAGTACTTC,CASSSGTLTDEQYF
TRBV2,.,few,TRBJ1-1,TGTGCCAGCAGTCCCACAGGGTCCCTGAACACTGAAGCTTTCTTT,CASSPTGSLNTEAFF
TRBV2,TRBD1,many,TRBJ2-2,TGTGCCAGCAGTTCGGGGTGGACAGGGCGCACCGGGGAGCTGTTTTTT,CASSSGWTGRTGELFF
TRBV5-6,TRBD1,.,TRBJ2-5,TGTGCCAGCAGCTTCCGGGACAGGGGGCGCAGGGAATTCCTAGAGACCCAGTACTTC,CASSFRDRGRREFLETQYF
TRBV4-1,TRBD1,once,TRBJ1-5,TGCGCCAGCAGCCAGGGCCGGACAGGGGGCAATCAGCCCCAGCATTTT,CASSQGRTGGNQPQHF
TRBV6-5,.,.,TRBJ1-1,TGTGCCAGCAGAATACGGGGCACTGAAGCTTTCTTT,CASRIRGTEAFF
TRBV6-5,.,few,TRBJ1-1,TGTGCCAGCAGTTTTCAGGGCCTGAACACTGAAGCTTTCTTT,CASSFQGLNTEAFF
TRBV11-2,.,.,TRBJ2-2,TGTGCCAGCAGCCAACTTAGGGGAACCGGGGAGCTGTTTTTT,CASSQLRGTGELFF
TRBV6-5,.,.,TRBJ1-1,TGTGCCAGCAGTTACTCTCCCTACAGGGTCAGCTCTGAAGCTTTCTTT,CASSYSPYRVSSEAFF
TRBV6-5,.,.,TRBJ2-1,TGTGCCAGCAGACAACGAGCAGGTGGGGCTGGGCAGTTCTTC,CASRQRAGGAGQFF
TRBV27,.,.,TRBJ2-5,TGTGCCAGCAGACAGGGCCTCTCGGAGACCCAGTACTTC,CASRQGLSETQYF
TRBV7-6,.,.,TRBJ2-5,TGTGCCAGCAGCCCAATGACAGAAAGCAAAGAGACCCAGTACTTC,CASSPMTESKETQYF
TRBV5-1,.,.,TRBJ2-3,TGCGCCAGCAGCTTGGAGCAGCGGACAGATACGCAGTATTTT,CASSLEQRTDTQYF
TRBV11-2,TRBD1,.,TRBJ1-6,TGTGCCAGCAAGCCCGGACAGGGCCCAGCTTCCCTCCACTTT,CASKPGQGPASLHF
TRBV18,TRBD2,.,TRBJ2-5,TGTGCCAGCTCACCACCCGGACTAGCGGGGAAAGAGACCCAGTACTTC,CASSPPGLAGKETQYF
TRBV2,TRBD1,.,TRBJ2-1,TGTGCCAGCAGTGAGGGACAGGGAAATGAGCAGTTCTTC,CASSEGQGNEQFF
TRBV11-3,TRBD2,once,TRBJ2-5,TGTGCCAGCAGCTTCGGGGGGGCCCAAGAGACCCAGTACTTC,CASSFGGAQETQYF
TRBV6-1,TRBD1,.,TRBJ2-1,TGTGCCAGCAGTGAGACAGGGGGCTACAATGAGCAGTTCTTC,CASSETGGYNEQFF
TRBV29-1,TRBD1,few,TRBJ1-1,TGCAGCGTCCACAGGGGCACTGAAGCTTTCTTT,CSVHRGTEAFF
TRBV7-8,TRBD2,.,TRBJ2-1,TGTGCCAGCAGCCGGGTCCTGGCGGGGGTTTCCTACAATGAGCAGTTCTTC,CASSRVLAGVSYNEQFF
TRBV7-6,TRBD1,once,TRBJ2-3,TGTGCCAGCAGCCAAGATCCAGGGGGCCGTACAGATACGCAGTATTTT,CASSQDPGGRTDTQYF
TRBV5-5,.,once,TRBJ1-3,TGTGCCAGCAGTCCCCCGGACGGGAGCTCTGGAAACACCATATATTTT,CASSPPDGSSGNTIYF
TRBV29-1,.,.,TRBJ1-1,TGCAGCGTTGAGTCGTCGAACACTGAAGCTTTCTTT,CSVESSNTEAFF
TRBV18,TRBD2,.,TRBJ2-3,TGTGCCAGCTCCCGTCTGAGCGGGGGCACAGATACGCAGTATTTT,CASSRLSGGTDTQYF
TRBV3-1/TRBV3-2,.,.,TRBJ2-3,TGTGCCAGCAGCCAAGCGACAACAGATACGCAGTATTTT,CASSQATTDTQYF
TRBV28,.,.,TRBJ2-7,TGTGCCAGCAGTTTTGGCCCGCTGGAGCAGTACTTC,CASSFGPLEQYF
TRBV5-1,.,.,TRBJ1-2,TGCGCCAGCAGCTTGACAGGGATCTTGTATGGCTACACCTTC,CASSLTGILYGYTF
TRBV6-5,TRBD2,.,TRBJ2-3,TGTGCCAGCAGGCCTACTAGCGGGGGGGTCGGTACGCAGTATTTT,CASRPTSGGVGTQYF
TRBV5-1,.,.,TRBJ1-5,TGCGCCAGCAGCTCGGACGGGGAGGGGCCCCAGCATTTT,CASSSDGEGPQHF
TRBV11-2,.,few,TRBJ2-7,TGTGCCAGCAGCTTGGGTGACAGTCCCTACGAGCAGTACTTC,CASSLGDSPYEQYF